This T cell receptor beta chain was profiled in a study of blood T cell repertoires in COVID-19. The wider study: From the United States, Italy and Spain came samples of acute and convalescent COVID-19. Sources were T cells, B-cell-depleted T cells, or PBMCs; the material itself was cDNA or gDNA.

Original methodology: Amplification of reference gene primers provided the estimated nucleated cell counts. Profiling relied on immunoSEQ multiplex PCR, and the TCRdb table lists in-frame clones only, not all of them. The D gene and trimming were derived from the DNA, and the V and J assignments and clone size from that table. The data show about 370,000 clones, 80% to 90% seen once. The CDR3 is 14 residues long. V lost 3 bases, J lost 4 bases, and 13 bases lay in between. The germline V gene has CDR1 SGHRS and CDR2 YFSETQ. This chain connects TRBV5-1 to TRBJ1-1; unclear D gene. This clonotype was obtained from a man younger than 35 who had recovered from COVID-19. Sequencing used PBMCs or T cells enriched from blood (not recorded which). CDR3 nucleotides: TGCGCCAGCAGCTGGAGGCGGCTAAGCACTGAAGCTTTCTTT. It codes for CASSWRRLSTEAFF.